The clone carrying this T cell receptor beta chain was detected a few times. TCRdb analysed the RACE reads with MiXCR anew, one entry per CDR3 protein. Here the sample spans about 120,000 distinct CDR3 sequences, approximately 10% being singletons. Time point meaning: patch test 3, about 24 weeks after DPC sensitization. Treatment indicated: therapeutic diphenylcyclopropenone sensitization with weekly scalp DPC. This sample was included in a study of human T cells and chemical hapten exposure. Germline V CDR1 and CDR2: SGHRS, YFSETQ. CDR3 length: 13 amino acids. V dropped 7 bases and J dropped 8; count of bases not matched to a gene: 6.

The specimen was whole blood, collected in connection with sensitization to the hapten diphenylcyclopropenone (DPC). This sequence was found in a woman in her forties or fifties with alopecia areata. Some clones in this sample may be carry-over from other donors' samples. The chain links TRBV5-1 to TRBJ1-6; 7 bases align to TRBD1. The CDR3 sequence: CASRQGLYSPLHF. Here the CDR3 DNA reads TGCGCCAGCCGACAGGGCTTGTATTCACCCCTCCACTTT.